The 7 T cell receptor beta chains in this list originate from one sample, sequenced in a study of T cells in Graves' hyperthyroidism and ophthalmopathy (dated by TCRdb to 2018 to 2020). The library was generated by multiplex PCR. TCRdb names Illumina HiSeq 2000 as the instrument used. The TCR beta CDR3 regions were amplified from RNA transcripts. The first round of RT-PCR for the TCR CDR3 was performed with the HTBI primer set and the Qiagen OneStep RT-PCR kit. TCRdb took the public reads, trimmed them with fastp at Q25, ran MiXCR for clone calling and kept in-frame beta chains. For every CDR3 protein sequence, its rows merge into one entry that carries the most common genes and DNA. Recorded for this sample are about 570,000 distinct CDR3 sequences; 35% to 55% of them occurred a single time. The ten largest make up under 20% of the sample. Specimen: peripheral blood or thyroid tissue (not recorded which). The receptor source for this set is an adult woman with Graves' disease, either hyperthyroidism or ophthalmopathy (not recorded which).

This clonotype was seen only a few times. This chain joins TRBV27 and TRBJ2-7, with D possibly TRBD1 on 6 matching bases. CDR1 is MNHEY and CDR2 is SMNVEV in the germline V gene (reference sequence). This CDR3 is built from 14 residues. V was shortened by 2 bases and J by 5 bases, with 13 bases between the two germline ends. CDR3 amino acids: CASSLLTGVHEQYF. The CDR3 coding sequence is TGTGCCAGCAGTTTACTGACAGGTGTCCACGAGCAGTACTTC.

On this clonotype itself: The junction differs from germline at one of its ends, possibly a read error. The V call is TRBV7-9, the J call TRBJ2-7, with D possibly matching TRBD1 (6 bases). The J call may be mistaken, given a closer DNA end match to TRBJ2-5. Germline values: CDR1 SEHNR, CDR2 FQNEAQ (reference sequence). This CDR3 has 14 amino acids. The CDR3 sequence: CASSHGDRPGTQYF. The CDR3 DNA sequence: TGCGCCAGCAGCCATGGTGACAGGCCGGGGACCCAGTACTTC.

Many counts were recorded for this clonotype. The chain carries TRBV5-4 and TRBJ2-7, with 7 positions matching TRBD1. The germline V gene has CDR1 SGHNT and CDR2 YYREEE (reference sequence). J lost 3 bases, V lost 4 bases, and 7 bases had no gene match. This CDR3 spans 14 amino acids. The CDR3, as DNA: TGTGCCAGCAGCGCGAGACACAGGGGCTACGAGCAGTACTTC. Translation gives CASSARHRGYEQYF.

CDR3 nucleotides: TGCAGCTTAGCTAGGGCGAGGGGGACCCAGTACTTC. It encodes CSLARARGTQYF. The chain is built from TRBV29-1 and TRBJ2-5, with D perhaps being TRBD1 or TRBD2 (5 bases each). Germline V lookup: CDR1 SQVTM, CDR2 ANQGSEA. V lost 8 bases and J lost 7, with 17 bases in between. The CDR3 length is 12 residues.

This clonotype showed up many times. The chain joins TRBV4-2 to TRBJ2-7; TRBD2 is a possible D gene (5 bases). Deletions cut 1 base from V and 3 bases from J, with 7 bases between. This CDR3 is 13 amino acids long. CDR1 and CDR2 from the germline V gene are LGHNA and YNFKEQ. The CDR3 loop reads CASSQGEFYEQYF. CDR3 in DNA: TGTGCCAGCAGCCAAGGGGAGTTCTACGAGCAGTACTTC.

This clonotype was counted ten times or more. The genes are TRBV15 and TRBJ1-2; the D gene is possibly TRBD1 (5 bases). The V end lost 3 bases, the J end lost 0 bases, and 23 bases lay between the germline ends. Per the germline V gene, CDR1 is LNHNV and CDR2 is YYDKDF (reference sequence). The CDR3 has 19 amino acids. The chain's CDR3 is CATSRGIGTATPSNYGYTF. CDR3 nucleotide sequence: TGTGCCACCAGCAGGGGGATCGGGACGGCTACCCCTTCTAACTATGGCTACACCTTC.

The gene calls are TRBV2 and TRBJ1-2; TRBD1 matches 12 bases. This CDR3 spans 16 amino acids. V was pared by 7 bases and J by 7 bases, with 13 bases of the junction left unmatched. Per the germline V gene, CDR1 is SNHLY and CDR2 is FYNNEI. CDR3 nucleotide sequence: TGTGCCAGCACCCGGGACAGGGGGCAATGGTGGGCTGGCTACACCTTC. Protein: CASTRDRGQWWAGYTF.